Each of the 27 T cell receptor beta chains below was sequenced from the same sample in a study of cytomegalovirus exposure and HLA in healthy donors. Researchers ran the PCR with 60 Vbeta and 13 Jbeta primers. The protocol was immunoSEQ multiplex PCR, while the TCRdb copy is restricted to in-frame clones and leaves out a portion. This table holds approximately 110,000 clones, approximately 81% found once. The sample was PBMCs. The receptors shown here come from a woman between 18 and 30 years old in good health and CMV-seropositive.

The genes are TRBV19 and TRBJ2-7; D might be TRBD1 (6 bases). The CDR3 runs to 12 residues. V was clipped by 6 bases and J by 5 bases, with 11 bases between them. Germline V lookup: CDR1 LNHDA, CDR2 SQIVND (reference sequence). The CDR3 region is CASSLRQDEQYF. Here the CDR3 DNA reads TGTGCCAGTAGCCTTCGACAGGACGAGCAGTACTTC.

This chain uses TRBV9 with TRBJ2-7; 11 nucleotides agree with TRBD2. The V gene end was trimmed by 0 bases and the J gene end by 2 bases; junction bases not matched to a gene: 1. Germline V gives CDR1 SGDLS, CDR2 YYNGEE. The CDR3 is made up of 15 amino acids. The CDR3 DNA reads as TGTGCCAGCAGCGTAGGACTAGCGGGAACCTACGAGCAGTACTTC. It translates to CASSVGLAGTYEQYF.

The chain carries TRBV11-2 and TRBJ1-1; D gene uncertain. This CDR3 has 15 amino acids. V was cut by 1 base and J by 0 bases, with 9 bases left in between. Germline V gene lookup returns CDR1 SGHAT and CDR2 FQNNGV. CDR3 coding DNA: TGTGCCAGCAGCTTAGGGACTTACATGAACACTGAAGCTTTCTTT. Translating it yields CASSLGTYMNTEAFF.

The chain uses TRBV5-1 and TRBJ1-1; D is undetermined. This CDR3 region has 13 residues. The V gene's germline CDR1 is SGHRS and CDR2 YFSETQ. The V end lost 1 base, the J end lost 2 bases, and 6 bases lay between the germline ends. CDR3: CASSLTDNTEAFF. CDR3 sequence (DNA): TGCGCCAGCAGCTTGACAGATAACACTGAAGCTTTCTTT.

The rearrangement uses TRBV30 and TRBJ1-5; 10 nucleotides align to TRBD1. The J segment lost 5 bases and the V segment lost 0 bases, leaving 4 bases of the junction unmatched. This CDR3 spans 15 amino acids. Germline V lookup: CDR1 GTSNPN, CDR2 SVGIG (reference sequence). CDR3: CAWSVRGTGDQPQHF. The CDR3, as DNA: TGTGCCTGGAGTGTAAGGGGGACAGGGGATCAGCCCCAGCATTTT.

The chain combines TRBV5-1 with TRBJ1-2; 10 bases map to TRBD1. Germline V gives CDR1 SGHRS, CDR2 YFSETQ. This CDR3 is built from 17 residues. Trimming at V came to 0 bases and at J to 7 bases, leaving 12 bases not matched to a gene. CDR3 sequence: CASSLAKGQGVQSGYTF. The CDR3 coding sequence is TGCGCCAGCAGCTTGGCCAAAGGACAGGGGGTTCAAAGTGGCTACACCTTC.

This chain uses TRBV2 with TRBJ2-2; perhaps TRBD2 as D (6 bases). This CDR3 is built from 13 residues. Germline V CDR1 and CDR2: SNHLY, FYNNEI. The germline V and J ends were trimmed by 9 bases and 0 bases, with 8 bases remaining between them. CDR3 loop: CASRDSNTGELFF. The CDR3 nucleotides read TGTGCCAGTAGGGACTCGAACACCGGGGAGCTGTTTTTT.

This chain connects TRBV5-1 to TRBJ1-1; possibly TRBD1 for D (6 bases). V dropped 3 bases and J dropped 1 base, with 10 bases sitting between them. The length of the CDR3 is 14 residues. Germline V gives CDR1 SGHRS, CDR2 YFSETQ. In nucleotides, the CDR3 is TGCGCCAGCAGCTATACACAGGGGAACACTGAAGCTTTCTTT. Protein sequence: CASSYTQGNTEAFF. The full variable domain, rest sourced from reference TRBV5-1 and TRBJ1-1, is KAGVTQTPRYLIKTRGQQVTLSCSPISGHRSVSWYQQTPGQGLQFLFEYFSETQRNKGNFPGRFSGRQFSNSRSEMNVSTLELGDSALYLCASSYTQGNTEAFFGQGTRLTVV.

The chain couples TRBV6-1 to TRBJ1-1; possible D gene TRBD1, 6 bases. This CDR3 region has 13 residues. Between the trimmed V and J ends, which lost 4 bases and 4 bases, there was a span of 10 bases. The germline gives CDR1 MNHNS, CDR2 SASEGT. The CDR3 sequence is CASSAQGSTEAFF. In DNA form, the CDR3 reads TGTGCCAGCAGTGCTCAGGGGAGCACTGAAGCTTTCTTT.

The rearrangement links TRBV6-5 to TRBJ2-5; 13 bases are a match to TRBD2. This CDR3 is built from 15 residues. J lost 13 bases, V lost 2 bases, and 10 bases had no gene match. Germline loops: CDR1 MNHEY, CDR2 SVGAGI. CDR3 sequence reads: CASSYPGTSGVEWYF. The CDR3 DNA sequence: TGTGCCAGCAGTTACCCCGGGACTAGCGGGGTGGAATGGTACTTC.

V gene TRBV19 combines with J gene TRBJ1-2, with D possibly matching TRBD1 (5 bases). Trimming left V 2 bases short and J 5 bases short, with 12 bases between. Germline assignment: CDR1 LNHDA and CDR2 SQIVND (reference sequence). The CDR3 has 14 amino acids. CDR3 DNA: TGTGCCAGTAGTATATTGAGACAGCCATATGGCTACACCTTC. It encodes CASSILRQPYGYTF.

There are a few counts of this clone. The chain is built from TRBV5-1 and TRBJ2-5; 8 bases are a match to TRBD1. The germline CDR1 and CDR2 sequences are SGHRS and YFSETQ. The CDR3 is 15 amino acids. With 2 bases clipped from V and 1 base from J, the junction kept 4 bases outside the gene matches. The CDR3 nucleotides are TGCGCCAGCAGCTTAACAGGGGGAAGCCAAGAGACCCAGTACTTC. This encodes CASSLTGGSQETQYF.

This chain connects TRBV5-6 to TRBJ1-4; TRBD1 aligns across 12 bases. Germline loops: CDR1 SGHDT, CDR2 YYEEEE. The length of the CDR3 is 18 residues. V lost 2 bases to trimming and J lost 5 bases; unmatched junction nucleotides: 10. The CDR3 DNA reads as TGTGCCAGCAGCTTCATAGGGACAGGGGGCGAGGTAAATGAAAAACTGTTTTTT. It specifies CASSFIGTGGEVNEKLFF.

The chain carries TRBV4-1 and TRBJ1-3; maybe TRBD1 (6 bases). V lost 4 bases and J 1 base, leaving 20 bases between the germline ends. The CDR3 loop spans 18 amino acids. Germline V gene lookup returns CDR1 MGHRA and CDR2 YSYEKL. The DNA of the CDR3 is TGCGCCAGCAGCCGAAATTCGCCATACAGGGCTTCTGGAAACACCATATATTTT. Amino acids: CASSRNSPYRASGNTIYF.

This clone came up a few times. The rearrangement joins TRBV4-1 to TRBJ1-5, with 7 bases lining up with TRBD1. CDR3 size: 16 residues. V trimming: 4 bases; J trimming: 0 bases; junction bases outside the gene matches: 6. Germline V gene data show CDR1 as MGHRA and CDR2 as YSYEKL. The CDR3 coding sequence is TGCGCCAGCAGCCCTAGGAGGGGGCTTAGCAATCAGCCCCAGCATTTT. It is translated as CASSPRRGLSNQPQHF.

The genes are TRBV5-1 and TRBJ2-1, with TRBD2 matching 8 bases. Per germline, CDR1 SGHRS and CDR2 YFSETQ. There are 15 residues in the CDR3. V lost 6 bases, J lost 9 bases, and 14 bases stayed unmatched. The CDR3 loop reads CASTPLAEGLGEQFF. CDR3 nucleotide sequence: TGCGCCAGCACCCCACTAGCGGAGGGTCTTGGTGAGCAGTTCTTC.

The chain employs TRBV7-8 and TRBJ2-7; TRBD1 is a possible D gene (6 bases). The CDR3 consists of 15 residues. V was cut by 5 bases and J by 0 bases, with 14 bases left in between. Germline CDR1 SGHVS, CDR2 FQNEAQ. CDR3 in DNA: TGTGCCAGCAGCACAAACAGGGATAGCTCCTACGAGCAGTACTTC. This gives the protein CASSTNRDSSYEQYF. Using reference TRBV7-8 and TRBJ2-7 for the parts outside the CDR3, the full variable domain is GAGVSQSPRYKVAKRGQDVALRCDPISGHVSLFWYQQALGQGPEFLTYFQNEAQLDKSGLPSDRFFAERPEGSVSTLKIQRTQQEDSAVYLCASSTNRDSSYEQYFGPGTRLTVT.

V is TRBV1 and J is TRBJ2-7; TRBD2 is taken as the D call from the table, unchecked against the DNA. TRBV1 is annotated as a pseudogene. The CDR3 totals 15 residues. CDR3 coding DNA: TGCACCGGGGTACTAGCAGAGCCCCGGTCCTACGAGCAGTACTTC. Translating it yields CTGVLAEPRSYEQYF.

The rearrangement joins TRBV6-1 to TRBJ1-5, with 9 bases identical to TRBD1. The trim removed 2 bases at V and 5 bases at J, leaving 10 bases unmatched. The germline CDR1 and CDR2 sequences are MNHNS and SASEGT. The CDR3 spans 17 residues. CDR3 protein: CASSEFRTGERYQPQHF. The CDR3 DNA reads TGTGCCAGCAGTGAATTTAGGACAGGGGAAAGGTATCAGCCCCAGCATTTT.

Only one count was recorded for this clone. V usage is TRBV4-1 and J usage is TRBJ1-2, with 8 bases lining up with TRBD1. Germline V gene lookup returns CDR1 MGHRA and CDR2 YSYEKL. Trimming cost V 0 bases and J 8 bases; bases outside gene matches: 8. The CDR3 totals 15 residues. CDR3 sequence reads: CASSQDQGARGGYTF. CDR3 in DNA: TGCGCCAGCAGCCAAGACCAGGGGGCAAGGGGAGGCTACACCTTC.

Note on this clone: Compared with germline, one end of the junction differs, possibly owing to a read error. The chain links TRBV19 to TRBJ1-4, with D perhaps matching TRBD1 (6 bases). The CDR3 extends over 13 amino acids. Germline CDR1 LNHDA, CDR2 SQIVND (reference sequence). The CDR3 region is CASKGDPNEKLFF. In DNA, the CDR3 is TGTGCCAGTAAGGGGGACCCTAATGAGAAACTGTTTTTT.

The chain joins TRBV5-1 to TRBJ1-5, with 7 bases identical to TRBD1. This CDR3 is built from 14 residues. The germline V gene encodes CDR1 SGHRS and CDR2 YFSETQ. Losses at the gene ends were 1 base for V and 6 bases for J; bases not matched to a gene: 4. The CDR3 DNA reads TGCGCCAGCAGCTTGAGAGGGGGCGGTCAGCCCCAGCATTTT. Protein sequence: CASSLRGGGQPQHF. The complete variable domain, with remaining parts taken from reference TRBV5-1 and TRBJ1-5, reads KAGVTQTPRYLIKTRGQQVTLSCSPISGHRSVSWYQQTPGQGLQFLFEYFSETQRNKGNFPGRFSGRQFSNSRSEMNVSTLELGDSALYLCASSLRGGGQPQHFGDGTRLSIL.

V and J are TRBV27 and TRBJ1-2, with 8 bases lining up with TRBD1. The CDR3 is 16 amino acids. Germline V lookup: CDR1 MNHEY, CDR2 SMNVEV (reference sequence). V lost 4 bases to trimming and J lost 3 bases; unmatched junction nucleotides: 10. The CDR3 nucleotides are TGTGCCAGCAGTTCCGTTAGGACAGGGCGAGACTATGGCTACACCTTC. It specifies CASSSVRTGRDYGYTF.

The chain joins TRBV10-1 to TRBJ2-1, with 8 bases identical to TRBD2. The CDR3 loop spans 16 amino acids. V lost 0 bases and J lost 0; bases outside the gene matches: 1. CDR1 WNHNN and CDR2 SYGVQD come from the germline V gene (reference sequence). The CDR3 region is CASSESSGSSYNEQFF. The CDR3 nucleotides read TGCGCCAGCAGTGAGTCGAGCGGGAGCTCCTACAATGAGCAGTTCTTC.

This clone has only one observation. The genes are TRBV30 and TRBJ2-6, with a tentative D call TRBD1 (6 bases). V shed 3 bases and J shed 2 bases, with 11 bases lying between them. CDR1 is GTSNPN, CDR2 SVGIG, per germline (reference sequence). The CDR3 loop spans 15 amino acids. The CDR3 DNA sequence: TGTGCCTGGAGGAGCCAGGGGACTGGGGCCAACGTCCTGACTTTC. Encoded protein: CAWRSQGTGANVLTF.

The rearrangement uses TRBV9 and TRBJ2-7; 7 bases fit TRBD2. This CDR3 comprises 14 residues. The V segment lost 0 bases and the J segment 2 bases; nucleotides outside the gene matches: 2. Germline V gene lookup returns CDR1 SGDLS and CDR2 YYNGEE. As DNA, the CDR3 is TGTGCCAGCAGCGTAGGACTAGCCACCTACGAGCAGTACTTC. Translated: CASSVGLATYEQYF.

This clone was seen more than once but under ten times. The rearrangement links TRBV14 to TRBJ1-2; perhaps TRBD1 as D (6 bases). The germline V gene encodes CDR1 SGHDN and CDR2 FVKESK. The CDR3 has 15 amino acids. Trimming took 1 base from V and 4 from J, leaving 13 bases between them. In nucleotides, the CDR3 is TGTGCCAGCAGCCAAGTGAAGGGAGGGGGCTATGGCTACACCTTC. Amino acids: CASSQVKGGGYGYTF.